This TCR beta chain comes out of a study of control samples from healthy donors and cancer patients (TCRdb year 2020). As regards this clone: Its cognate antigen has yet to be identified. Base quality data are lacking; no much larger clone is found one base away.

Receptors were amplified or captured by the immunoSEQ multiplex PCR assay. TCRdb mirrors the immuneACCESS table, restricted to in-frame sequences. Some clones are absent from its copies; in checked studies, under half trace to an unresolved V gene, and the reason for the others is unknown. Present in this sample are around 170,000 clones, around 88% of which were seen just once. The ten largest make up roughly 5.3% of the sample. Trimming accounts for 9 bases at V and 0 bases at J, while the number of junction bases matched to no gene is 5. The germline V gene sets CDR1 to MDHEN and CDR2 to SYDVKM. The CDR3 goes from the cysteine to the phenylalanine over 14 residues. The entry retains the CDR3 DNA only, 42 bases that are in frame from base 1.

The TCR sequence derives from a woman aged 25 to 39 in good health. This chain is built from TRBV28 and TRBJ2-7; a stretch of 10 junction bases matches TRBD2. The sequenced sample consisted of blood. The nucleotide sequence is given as TGTGCCAGTATTCCTAGCGGGAGCTCCTACGAGCAGTACTTC. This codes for CASIPSGSSYEQYF.